This TCR beta chain was profiled in a study of T cell repertoires in cytomegalovirus infection. Study overall: It was recently identified HLA-C-restricted and well-studied HLA-B-restricted CMV epitopes that the study used. Carrying CMV and the relevant HLA type showed in public TCR beta signatures.

TCRdb processed the reads anew with MiXCR; each CDR3 protein has one entry. Of some 920,000 distinct CDR3 sequences in the sample, approximately 31% were seen once. Study-wide results and limits: Using cumulative public TCR beta family frequency, the authors identified those who carried CMV together with the relevant HLA. HLA-C-restricted TCR beta clonotypes specific for CMV led the ex vivo response.

Details on this clonotype: What it binds is unknown.

Germline V gives CDR1 MNHEY, CDR2 SVGAGI. V lost 5 bases and J lost 7, with 18 bases in between. The length of the CDR3 is 14 residues. V gene TRBV6-5 combines with J gene TRBJ2-7; a weak D match, TRBD1 (5 bases). Sequenced here: cultured CD8+ T cells from PBMCs, sampled from culture after CMV antigen stimulation. This TCR derives from a human donor in good health (CMV status not recorded). Some clones in this sample may be carry-over from other donors' samples. The CDR3 protein is CASSLRTPLGEQYF. In DNA form, the CDR3 reads TGTGCCAGCAGTCTTAGGACACCTCTGGGGGAGCAGTACTTC.